This T cell receptor beta chain is from a study of blood T cell repertoires in COVID-19. Study details: The samples span acute and convalescent COVID-19 from the United States, Italy and Spain. In each case, the material was cDNA or gDNA derived from T cells, B-cell-depleted T cells, or PBMCs.

In the source study's methods: Estimated nucleated cell counts came from reference gene primer amplification. Measured with immunoSEQ multiplex PCR; TCRdb has only the in-frame clones, and not every one. For V, J and clone size, that table is used; D and trimming come from the DNA. The repertoire holds approximately 120,000 clones, with around 82% as singletons. V gave up 6 bases and J gave up 1 base, with 21 bases separating them. The CDR3 is made up of 18 amino acids. The receptor's source is a human donor in a cohort sampled during active or convalescent COVID-19. The V and J genes are TRBV23-1 and TRBJ2-2; a weak D match, TRBD1 (6 bases). TRBV23-1 is an ORF for which the function is uncertain. The specimen was peripheral blood. The CDR3 reads CASRPVRPGQRNTGELFF. The DNA for the CDR3 is TGCGCCAGCAGACCGGTTCGACCGGGACAAAGGAACACCGGGGAGCTGTTTTTT.